A single TCR beta chain is shown here with its context. This clone was observed once. The target of this receptor is not known. Per-base qualities were not stored, and no clone one base away is much larger. Other nucleotide sequences in the sample specify the same CDR3. CD8 naive samples were obtained by positive selection for CCR7 among CD45RO-negative cells, yielding a CD45RA+CCR7+ population from which TemRA cells were excluded. The donors were healthy, HIV-negative adults who had no recently reported acute infections or vaccinations. All donors were Caucasian adults living in Nashville, Tennessee, USA. Blood was collected by leukapheresis, and PBMCs were isolated by Ficoll-Histopaque density gradient centrifugation and then cryopreserved in liquid nitrogen vapor phase. Analytical flow cytometry was used to check the purity and quantity of every magnetically sorted T cell population. Genomic DNA was isolated from every sorted fraction and measured by UV absorbance on a Nanodrop 2000c.

For CDR1 and CDR2, the germline V gene lists SGDLS and YYNGEE. Measured from the cysteine to the phenylalanine, the CDR3 is 12 residues long. Here the CDR3 DNA is all that survives: 36 bases in frame from base 1. V was cut back by 2 bases and J by 5 bases, leaving a gap of 7 bases between them. The data originate from a study of shared clonotypes between healthy human individuals (dated by TCRdb to 2020 to 2022). At the level of the whole study: The cohort comprised two women and a few men aged 18 to 49 years. The study deeply sequenced blood TCR repertoires of five healthy adults to estimate repertoire size and the extent of clonotype sharing between individuals. Per donor, three plates each were used for CD4 naive and CD4 memory, two for CD8 naive, and one for CD8 memory. To increase sequencing depth and limit assay-specific biases, TCR repertoire library preparation and sequencing were carried out by different laboratories using diverse techniques. Leukapheresis yielded between about 0.94 and 9.5 billion PBMCs per donor.

What the study reported, not specific to this receptor: When four donors were compared, the shared fraction of clonotypes was about 5.5% for naive CD4, approximately 3.5% for naive CD8, 2% to 2.5% for memory CD4, and around 0.4% for memory CD8. Because the study included a small number of donors, the genetic and exposure-history diversity represented was limited. Naive subsets generally had larger estimated clonotype richness than memory subsets did. Compared with non-shared clonotypes, the clonotypes found in all four sorted-subset donors had higher generation probabilities. Incomplete sequencing was indicated by rarefaction of sorted-subset datasets, despite the large sequencing depth. Only blood was sampled, and tissue TCR repertoires likely differ from those in blood. Pairwise subsampling indicated that sequencing depth was expected to affect the degree of clonotype sharing among donors.

Using the deep immunoSEQ assay, multiplex PCR amplified TCR CDR3 regions from genomic DNA. Genomic DNA extracted from each cell subset was distributed evenly over all wells of several immunoSEQ 96-well plates, and each plate served as one replicate. For sorted subsets, roughly 200 ng genomic DNA, equal to about 30,000 T cell genomes, was loaded into each replicate PCR. Purified libraries were measured with a Qubit 3.0 fluorometer, size-checked on a Bioanalyzer 2100, and measured again with the KAPA Library Quantification kit. Each immunoSEQ 96-well plate was sequenced on its own single-read 150-cycle Illumina NextSeq 550 flow cell. Turning to the authors' computational methods: Because only junctional sequences without quality scores were contained in the immunoSEQ output, filtering matching that applied to full-length reads could not be performed. To assign V/J genes and CDR3, sequences were annotated against IMGT germline references using PyIR, a Python wrapper for IgBLAST v1.9. Reads with weak V/J assignments (E-value above 1e-6), missing CDR3, stop codons, out-of-frame junctions, or ambiguous translated residues were removed. A V3J clonotype was defined by an identical inferred V gene, J gene, and CDR3 amino acid sequence. Percentage overlap between repertoires was calculated by dividing the number of shared unique clonotypes by the size of the smaller repertoire. Three approaches were used to assess repertoire richness: RTK rarefaction, the Chao1 estimator, and Recon v2.1 estimates of unobserved clonotypes. For all TCRbeta clonotypes obtained by the gDNA method from four donors, generation probabilities were computed with OLGA. TCRdb stores this immuneACCESS table with in-frame sequences only. Part of the clones is absent; in the studies checked, under half of the shortfall reflects unresolved V genes, and no reason is known for the rest. The V and J calls and clone size come from that table; D and trimming were worked out from the DNA. The sample includes around 1.9 million clones, with about 94% observed a single time. The top ten constitute more than 1.5% of the sample.

The sequencing sample was made of naive CD8+ T cells from PBMCs. The cell subset or site label corresponds to: CD45RA+CCR7+. Here the chain combines TRBV9 and TRBJ1-2; the D region possibly corresponds to TRBD1 (6 bases align). The clonotype was recovered from a man younger than 35 in good health. Some clones in this sample may be carry-over from other donors' samples. CDR3 loop: CASSVGQYGYTF. The nucleotide sequence reads TGTGCCAGCAGCGTTGGACAGTATGGCTACACCTTC.